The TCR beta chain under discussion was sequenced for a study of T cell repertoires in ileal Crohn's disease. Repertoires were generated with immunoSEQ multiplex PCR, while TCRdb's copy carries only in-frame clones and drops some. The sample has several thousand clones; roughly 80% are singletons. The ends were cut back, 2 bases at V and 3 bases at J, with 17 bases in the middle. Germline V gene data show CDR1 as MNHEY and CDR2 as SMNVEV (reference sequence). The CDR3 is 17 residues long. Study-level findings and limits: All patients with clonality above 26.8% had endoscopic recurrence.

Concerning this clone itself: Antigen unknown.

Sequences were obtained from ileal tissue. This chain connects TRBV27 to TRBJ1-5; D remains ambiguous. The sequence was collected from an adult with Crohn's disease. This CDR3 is CASSLAYREKPNQPQHF. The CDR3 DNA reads TGTGCCAGCAGTTTAGCTTATCGGGAAAAGCCCAATCAGCCCCAGCATTTT.